This TCR beta chain derives from a study of T cell responses to AZD1222 COVID-19 vaccine. About this clone itself: Its antigen is still unknown.

Broader study findings: Two AZD1222 doses significantly raised spike-specific TCR breadth and depth over controls.

Germline V lookup: CDR1 SGHNT, CDR2 YYREEE (reference sequence). Trimming removed 1 base from V and 1 base from J, with 12 bases in between. This CDR3 is 16 amino acids long. Libraries were prepared by immunoSEQ multiplex PCR; TCRdb keeps only in-frame clonotypes and omits some of them. The table lists fewer than 150,000 clones, around 84% of them singletons, with approximately 4% in the top ten. Sequencing used peripheral blood, obtained on day 0 of AZD1222 vaccination. The origin of this receptor is an adult in good health. The gene calls are TRBV5-4 and TRBJ2-4, with a weak D call TRBD2 (6 bases). CDR3 in amino acids: CASSLSGAGAKNIQYF. CDR3 nucleotides: TGTGCCAGCAGCTTGTCTGGGGCGGGGGCCAAAAACATTCAGTACTTC.